Listed here are 16 T cell receptor beta chains from one sample, sequenced in a study of blood T cell repertoires in COVID-19. Sequencing was performed with immunoSEQ multiplex PCR; in TCRdb, only in-frame clones are kept and a portion is missing. The table records 30,000 to 35,000 clones, 82% of them present only once. Sequencing used peripheral blood. These TCRs come from an elderly man with active or convalescent COVID-19.

In its sample, this clone was seen a few times. The chain uses TRBV7-9 and TRBJ1-1; possibly TRBD1 for D (5 bases). V was pared by 7 bases and J by 6 bases, with 18 bases between. This CDR3 has 14 residues. Germline V gives CDR1 SEHNR, CDR2 FQNEAQ (reference sequence). DNA of the CDR3: TGTGCCAGCAACCTAGGCGGTGCAGGGTCTGAAGCTTTCTTT. Its protein is CASNLGGAGSEAFF.

V is TRBV2 and J is TRBJ2-2; 7 nucleotides align to TRBD2. The trim removed 2 bases at V and 5 bases at J, leaving 2 bases unmatched. Germline CDR1 SNHLY, CDR2 FYNNEI. The CDR3 is 14 amino acids. CDR3 DNA sequence: TGTGCCAGCAGTGAACAGCGGGGAACCGGGGAGCTGTTTTTT. It yields the protein CASSEQRGTGELFF.

This clone was seen a single time. The V gene is TRBV18, the J gene TRBJ1-1; D is unclear. The CDR3 runs to 13 residues. Germline V gene sequence: CDR1 KGHSH, CDR2 LQKENI. The V and J ends lost 6 bases and 3 bases respectively, with 11 bases between them. The CDR3 coding sequence is TGTGCCAGCTCCATTACCCCGGACACTGAAGCTTTCTTT. Translating gives CASSITPDTEAFF.

This clone was observed once. The chain recombines TRBV19 with TRBJ1-6, with 9 bases that match TRBD1. CDR3 length: 16 residues. The germline V gene has CDR1 LNHDA and CDR2 SQIVND (reference sequence). The junction had 4 bases not matched to a gene; V was cut back by 4 bases and J by 3 bases. CDR3 in amino acids: CASSRTGEDYNSPLHF. The CDR3 DNA reads as TGTGCCAGTAGTAGGACAGGGGAGGACTATAATTCACCCCTCCACTTT.

The rearrangement uses TRBV19 and TRBJ1-2, with unresolved D. Looked up from germline, CDR1 is LNHDA and CDR2 is SQIVND (reference sequence). Trimming took off 3 bases at V and 3 bases at J, with 29 bases between the two ends. This CDR3 spans 20 amino acids. The DNA for the CDR3 is TGTGCCAGTAGTATTGGGGAGGGAAGACGACGCCGAGTCGACTACTATGGCTACACCTTC. Protein: CASSIGEGRRRRVDYYGYTF.

The chain links TRBV4-3 to TRBJ2-1; D unresolved. Germline CDR1 is LGHNA and CDR2 is YSLEER. CDR3 length: 15 residues. V lost 4 bases, J lost 2 bases, and 12 bases lay in between. This chain's CDR3 is CASSPAAATYNEQFF. The CDR3 DNA sequence: TGCGCCAGCAGCCCCGCGGCCGCTACCTACAATGAGCAGTTCTTC.

The chain couples TRBV2 to TRBJ1-5, with 8 bases identical to TRBD1. From germline, CDR1 is SNHLY and CDR2 FYNNEI. The V gene end was trimmed by 5 bases and the J gene end by 7 bases; junction bases not matched to a gene: 10. The CDR3 runs to 15 residues. The CDR3 nucleotides read TGTGCCAGCAGTTCACAGGGGGACAGGTTCCAGCCCCAGCATTTT. Protein: CASSSQGDRFQPQHF.

CDR3 loop: CASSESTDQETQYF. Written as DNA, the CDR3 is TGTGCCAGCAGTGAGAGTACAGATCAAGAGACCCAGTACTTC. The chain combines TRBV6-1 with TRBJ2-5, with no clear D. The CDR3 spans 14 residues. Germline CDR1 MNHNS, CDR2 SASEGT. The V gene lost 3 bases and the J gene lost 2 bases, with 10 bases spanning the gap.

The gene calls are TRBV28 and TRBJ1-2, with D maybe TRBD1 (6 bases). Per the germline V gene, CDR1 is MDHEN and CDR2 is SYDVKM. The germline V and J ends were trimmed by 10 bases and 6 bases, with 18 bases remaining between them. The CDR3 is made up of 13 amino acids. This CDR3 reads CATRRGGADGYTF. The CDR3 DNA sequence: TGTGCCACCCGGAGGGGGGGCGCCGATGGCTACACCTTC.

This chain connects TRBV12-3 or TRBV12-4 to TRBJ2-1; D remains ambiguous. V lost 3 bases and J 2 bases, leaving 5 bases between the germline ends. This CDR3 is 13 amino acids long. CDR3 sequence: CASSFGAYNEQFF. Written as DNA, the CDR3 is TGTGCCAGCAGTTTTGGAGCCTACAATGAGCAGTTCTTC.

The rearrangement joins TRBV24-1 to TRBJ2-1, with TRBD2 identical over 7 bases. CDR3 length: 15 residues. Germline V lookup: CDR1 KGHDR, CDR2 SFDVKD. Germline trimming cut 7 bases from V and 5 bases from J; bases unmatched to any gene: 10. This CDR3 is CATSAGGRKNNEQFF. The CDR3 DNA reads as TGTGCCACCAGCGCCGGGGGGAGGAAAAACAATGAGCAGTTCTTC.

This clone was seen only a few times. This chain joins TRBV24-1 and TRBJ2-2, with TRBD1 as a possible D gene (6 bases). Germline-derived CDR1 and CDR2 are KGHDR and SFDVKD. The CDR3 totals 16 residues. V lost 4 bases and J 2 bases, leaving 13 bases between the germline ends. CDR3 in DNA: TGTGCCACCAGTGACTCCGACAGGAGCAACACCGGGGAGCTGTTTTTT. The encoded protein is CATSDSDRSNTGELFF.

The rearrangement uses TRBV5-1 and TRBJ2-3; D not resolved. CDR3 size: 15 residues. Deletions cut 2 bases from V and 2 bases from J, with 12 bases between. CDR1 SGHRS and CDR2 YFSETQ come from the germline V gene. The CDR3 DNA sequence: TGCGCCAGCAGCTTCCCCAGAGGTTCCACAGATACGCAGTATTTT. It yields the protein CASSFPRGSTDTQYF.

This clone showed up just a few times. The J gene is TRBJ1-1, the V gene TRBV14, with D hard to call. This CDR3 has 14 amino acids. The V gene lost 4 bases and the J gene lost 6 bases, with 15 bases spanning the gap. Looked up from germline, CDR1 is SGHDN and CDR2 is FVKESK. The CDR3 reads CASSLSPARSEAFF. The CDR3 coding sequence is TGTGCCAGCAGCCTCTCCCCCGCGAGGTCTGAAGCTTTCTTT.

The chain employs TRBV18 and TRBJ2-1; 8 bases agree with TRBD1. V trimming: 2 bases; J trimming: 6 bases; junction bases outside the gene matches: 9. This CDR3 contains 16 residues. Germline-derived CDR1 and CDR2 are KGHSH and LQKENI. The CDR3 here is CASSPSMRQGFNEQFF. The CDR3 DNA follows: TGTGCCAGCTCACCAAGCATGAGACAGGGGTTCAATGAGCAGTTCTTC.

The chain is built from TRBV18 and TRBJ2-1; 7 bases align to TRBD2. Trimming cost V 5 bases and J 5 bases; bases outside gene matches: 3. Germline lookup yields CDR1 KGHSH and CDR2 LQKENI. CDR3 length equals 13 residues. Written as DNA, the CDR3 is TGTGCCAGCTCAGGCGGGAGAAACAATGAGCAGTTCTTC. Its translation is CASSGGRNNEQFF.